This is a list of T cell receptor beta chains from one sample in a study of cytomegalovirus exposure and HLA in healthy donors. Some clones are missing from TCRdb's copy, which holds only in-frame ones; the method was immunoSEQ multiplex PCR. The sample records 110,000 to 150,000 clones, less than 90% being singletons. The sample taken for sequencing was PBMCs. The receptors were sampled from a man between 18 and 29 years old in good health and CMV-seronegative. Each CDR3 is given with its conserved first and last residue. A D gene is named only where the DNA matches it firmly. Not all rows give a size; the values are once, few, many and, for expanded clones, a class.

.	TRBV2	TRBJ1-5	.	TGTGCCAGCAGTGGCGGGGGGGCTAGTCAGCCCCAGCATTTT	CASSGGGASQPQHF
.	TRBV21-1	TRBJ1-5	.	TGTGCCAGACAAAATCAGCCCCAGCATTTT	CARQNQPQHF
TRBD1	TRBV5-1	TRBJ1-1	.	TGCGCCAGCAGCTTTACGGGACAGGGGGACGCTGAAGCTTTCTTT	CASSFTGQGDAEAFF
.	TRBV4-1	TRBJ2-1	.	TGCGCCAGCAGCCAAGTGGGACGGGAGCGATACAATGAGCAGTTCTTC	CASSQVGRERYNEQFF
TRBD2	TRBV12-5	TRBJ2-7	.	TGTGCTAGTGGTTTGGGACTAGCGGGAGTTCACGACGAGCAGTACTTC	CASGLGLAGVHDEQYF
TRBD1	TRBV6-1	TRBJ2-2	.	TGTGCCAGCAGTGAAGACAGGGGTAGAGGCACCGGGGAGCTGTTTTTT	CASSEDRGRGTGELFF
TRBD1	TRBV6-1	TRBJ1-2	few	TGTGCCAGCAAGCCCCAGGGGGACTATGGCTACACCTTC	CASKPQGDYGYTF
.	TRBV18	TRBJ1-2	few	TGTGCCAGCTCCGAAGGTGACAGCTATGGCTACACCTTC	CASSEGDSYGYTF
TRBD1	TRBV9	TRBJ1-5	.	TGTGCCAGCAGCCCACAGGGGAGCAATCAGCCCCAGCATTTT	CASSPQGSNQPQHF
.	TRBV5-1	TRBJ2-3	.	TGCGCCAGCAGCTTGGCGTCTAGCCCGACAGATACGCAGTATTTT	CASSLASSPTDTQYF
TRBD2	TRBV28	TRBJ2-7	.	TGTGCCAGCAGTTCCCCCCGGGCGGGAGATGATTACGAGCAGTACTTC	CASSSPRAGDDYEQYF
TRBD2	TRBV7-2	TRBJ2-7	.	TGTGCCAGCAGCTGGGGTGGCGGGAGGGCCTACGAGCAGTACTTC	CASSWGGGRAYEQYF
.	TRBV19	TRBJ2-2	.	TGTGCCAGTAGTATCGCATGGCAGGGGTCCACCGGGGAGCTGTTTTTT	CASSIAWQGSTGELFF
.	TRBV7-8	TRBJ1-4	.	TGTGCCAGCAGCTTATCAGGTTCCCCCGGGACTTATTCGTTT	CASSLSGSPGTYSF
TRBD1	TRBV18	TRBJ1-2	.	TGTGCCAGCTCACGACAGGGATTCGATGGCTACACCTTC	CASSRQGFDGYTF
TRBD1	TRBV7-2	TRBJ2-1	.	TGTGCCAGCAGCTCACCGGGACAGGGTGTTTATGAGCAGTTCTTC	CASSSPGQGVYEQFF
.	TRBV6-4	TRBJ2-3	many	TGTGCCAGCAGTGAATCGGGGGGCTTCACAGATACGCAGTATTTT	CASSESGGFTDTQYF
TRBD1	TRBV18	TRBJ1-2	.	TGTGCCAGCTCACCTGCCCGGACAGGGTATGGCTACACCTTC	CASSPARTGYGYTF
.	TRBV30	TRBJ2-3	.	TGTGCCTGGAGTGTACTAGCCTTCACAGATACGCAGTATTTT	CAWSVLAFTDTQYF
.	TRBV5-1	TRBJ1-2	.	TGCGCCAGCAGCCCCGGGACATATAACTATGGCTACACCTTC	CASSPGTYNYGYTF
TRBD1	TRBV2	TRBJ2-5	.	TGTGCCAGCAGTGTGTGGGACAGCTTCCAAGAGACCCAGTACTTC	CASSVWDSFQETQYF
.	TRBV25-1	TRBJ2-6	.	TGTGCCAGCAGTGAGTCGGGTTCTGGGGCCAACGTCCTGACTTTC	CASSESGSGANVLTF
.	TRBV10-1	TRBJ2-7	.	TGCGCCAGCAGTGATTCTAGCGGCGGGGGCCCCTACGAGCAGTACTTC	CASSDSSGGGPYEQYF
.	TRBV7-9	TRBJ1-2	.	TGTGCCAGCAGCCGGATTACAGGGAGGGATGGCTACACCTTC	CASSRITGRDGYTF
TRBD2	TRBV27	TRBJ2-5	.	TGTGCCAGCAGTCCCCTAAGCGGGAGGGCCGCTGAGACCCAGTACTTC	CASSPLSGRAAETQYF
.	TRBV5-6	TRBJ2-1	.	TGTGCCAGCAGCTTGGTCGGGGAGACCTACAATGAGCAGTTCTTC	CASSLVGETYNEQFF
.	TRBV5-6	TRBJ1-2	.	TGTGCCAGCAGCTTGGGTTCGGGGTTCGGAGCTGGCTACACCTTC	CASSLGSGFGAGYTF
.	TRBV15	TRBJ2-1	.	TGTGCCACCAGCCCCGACACGACCAATGAGCAGTTCTTC	CATSPDTTNEQFF
.	TRBV6-1	TRBJ2-3	.	TGTGCCAGCAGTGAAGGCGGGACGGGTACGCAGTATTTT	CASSEGGTGTQYF
.	TRBV5-8	TRBJ1-5	.	TGTGCCAGCAGCTTACACGGCCCCGGGCAGCCCCAGCATTTT	CASSLHGPGQPQHF
.	TRBV4-3	TRBJ2-5	few	TGCGCCAGCAGCCAGGCAGTGAAAGAGACCCAGTACTTC	CASSQAVKETQYF
.	TRBV28	TRBJ1-2	many	TGTGCCAGCAGTTTAGGGAGCTATGGCTACACCTTC	CASSLGSYGYTF
TRBD1	TRBV23-1	TRBJ1-3	.	TGCGCCAGCAGTCAGAAAACCGGGGACAGGGTCAGAACACAGGGGAACACCATATATTTT	CASSQKTGDRVRTQGNTIYF
.	TRBV7-8	TRBJ2-7	few	TGTGCCAGCAGCGCCGCGGGTCCTGCCTACGAGCAGTACTTC	CASSAAGPAYEQYF
.	TRBV2	TRBJ1-5	.	TGTGCCAGCAGTGATCTGGACAGACACAATCAGCCCCAGCATTTT	CASSDLDRHNQPQHF
TRBD2	TRBV5-1	TRBJ2-1	.	TGCGCCAGCAGCTTGGGCGGGAGCACCTACAATGAGCAGTTCTTC	CASSLGGSTYNEQFF
.	TRBV6-6	TRBJ2-7	.	TGTGCCAGCAGTTACCCTGAGGGGGGGGGATACGAGCAGTACTTC	CASSYPEGGGYEQYF
.	TRBV7-8	TRBJ2-7	.	TGTGCCAGCAGCTTCAAGACTACCTACGAGCAGTACTTC	CASSFKTTYEQYF
.	TRBV4-2	TRBJ2-5	.	TGTGCCAGCAGCCAAGGACAGCGCCAAGAGACCCAGTACTTC	CASSQGQRQETQYF
.	TRBV13	TRBJ2-3	.	TGTGCCAGCAGCTTAGGGGCTGGCACAGATACGCAGTATTTT	CASSLGAGTDTQYF
TRBD1	TRBV27	TRBJ2-3	.	TGTGCCAGCAGTGGGGACAGGGGGGGTCGGACAGATACGCAGTATTTT	CASSGDRGGRTDTQYF
TRBD2	TRBV11-2	TRBJ2-7	.	TGTGCCAGCAGCCCAGGGACTATCAGCTCCTACGAGCAGTACTTC	CASSPGTISSYEQYF